The sample holds many counts of the clone carrying this T cell receptor beta chain. The antigen remains undetermined. The data belong to a study of T cells in Graves' hyperthyroidism and ophthalmopathy. Turning to the study itself: Once the initial diagnosis was made, peripheral blood was obtained before any treatment.

CDR3 length equals 14 residues. V shed 4 bases, J shed 7 bases, and the junction held 7 bases outside the gene matches. Germline V gene lookup returns CDR1 SGHVS and CDR2 FQNEAQ. Study-wide results and limits: Among thyroid clonotypes expanded above 0.001, most also appeared in blood.

Amplified regions were TCR beta CDR3 sequences from RNA transcripts. The study used the HTBI primer set for a first-round RT-PCR of the TCR CDR3. TCRdb re-derived calls from the multiplex PCR reads in MiXCR, one entry per CDR3 protein. The sample shows 300,000 to 450,000 distinct CDR3 sequences, more than 14% of them seen only once. In the ophthalmopathy cohort, Clinical Activity Score was at least 3, NOSPECS grade at least 4, and duration under 3 months. On the basis of clinical symptoms, serum thyroxine and TRAb, thyroid ultrasound and orbital computed tomography, diagnoses were made. The clonotype comes from a woman in her 30s with Graves' ophthalmopathy. The sample consisted of blood. This chain joins TRBV7-8 and TRBJ1-1, with TRBD1 matching 9 bases. The CDR3 sequence: CASSWGQGNVEAFF. Written as DNA, the CDR3 is TGTGCCAGCAGCTGGGGACAGGGAAATGTTGAAGCTTTCTTT.